This TCR beta chain was captured in a study of blood T cells in healthy people across ages. Study-level results: Long-lived donors exceeded aged donors in naive CD4+ cells and diversity.

CDR3 length: 18 amino acids. V gave up 5 bases and J gave up 2 bases; unmatched junction bases: 14. CDR1 is MNHNS and CDR2 is SASEGT in the germline V gene. Healthy Caucasian individuals from Russia aged roughly 6 to 90 were enrolled as donors. Samples each had at least 5 micrograms of total RNA extracted. Points on this clonotype: Its cognate antigen is unknown.

For the second PCR, which ran for 7 to 11 cycles, a sample-barcoded 5' primer and a J-beta primer mix were used. Every cDNA molecule carried a tag from a template-switch adaptor bearing 12 random nucleotides. TCRdb ran MiXCR on the 5' RACE reads and lists one entry per CDR3 protein. The table shows about 970,000 distinct CDR3 sequences, with roughly 50% occurring only once. The receptor comes from a woman in her fifties or sixties in good health. The gene calls are TRBV6-1 and TRBJ2-3; 9 nucleotides agree with TRBD1. Sequencing was performed on blood. The CDR3 region is CASSRWDREEGYTDTQYF. CDR3 coding DNA: TGTGCCAGCAGTCGCTGGGACAGGGAGGAGGGATACACAGATACGCAGTATTTT.